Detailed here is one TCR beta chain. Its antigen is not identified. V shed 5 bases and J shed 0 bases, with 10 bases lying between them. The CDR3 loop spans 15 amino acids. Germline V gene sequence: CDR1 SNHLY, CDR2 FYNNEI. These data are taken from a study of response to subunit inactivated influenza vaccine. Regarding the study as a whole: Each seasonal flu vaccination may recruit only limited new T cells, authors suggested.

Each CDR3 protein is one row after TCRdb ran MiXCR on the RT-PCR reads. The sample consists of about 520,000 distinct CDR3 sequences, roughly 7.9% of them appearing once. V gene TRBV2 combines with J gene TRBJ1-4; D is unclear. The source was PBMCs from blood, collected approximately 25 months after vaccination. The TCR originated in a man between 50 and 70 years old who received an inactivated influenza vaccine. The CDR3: CASSRASSTNEKLFF. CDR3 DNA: TGTGCCAGCAGTCGGGCGTCGTCAACTAATGAAAAACTGTTTTTT.